What follows are 21 T cell receptor beta chains derived from one specimen sequenced in a study of blood T cell repertoires in COVID-19 (dated by TCRdb to about 2020). The receptor library was made with the immunoSEQ multiplex PCR assay. In its TCRdb copy, this immuneACCESS table keeps in-frame sequences only and misses some clones. Where compared with another copy, unresolved V genes explain less than half of these, and the others have no known cause. The sample table records roughly 200,000 clones; approximately 80% of these occur just once. Around an eighth of the sample goes to the ten largest clones. Sequencing was carried out using peripheral blood. The receptors here all came from a man aged 45-65 years who had recovered from COVID-19.

V is TRBV28 and J is TRBJ1-5; TRBD1 aligns across 7 bases. V lost 2 bases and J lost 4; bases outside the gene matches: 5. CDR3 length equals 15 residues. The germline gives CDR1 MDHEN, CDR2 SYDVKM. The CDR3 here is CASSLIGGANQPQHF. Written as DNA, the CDR3 is TGTGCCAGCAGTTTAATAGGGGGCGCAAATCAGCCCCAGCATTTT.

The J gene is TRBJ2-7, the V gene TRBV19, with D possibly matching TRBD1 (6 bases). The V end was cut by 4 bases, the J end by 3 bases, with 10 bases between. This CDR3 spans 13 amino acids. Germline loops: CDR1 LNHDA, CDR2 SQIVND (reference sequence). The CDR3 nucleotides are TGTGCCAGTAGTACTACGACAGGCTACGAGCAGTACTTC. This codes for CASSTTTGYEQYF. Based on the CDR3 plus reference TRBV19 and TRBJ2-7, the full variable domain is DGGITQSPKYLFRKEGQNVTLSCEQNLNHDAMYWYRQDPGQGLRLIYYSQIVNDFQKGDIAEGYSVSREKKESFPLTVTSAQKNPTAFYLCASSTTTGYEQYFGPGTRLTVT.

The chain has TRBV2 and TRBJ2-1, with D uncertain. Germline assignment: CDR1 SNHLY and CDR2 FYNNEI. This CDR3 spans 15 amino acids. The V end was cut by 1 base, the J end by 6 bases, with 13 bases between. CDR3 region: CASSEDSYNRNEQFF. DNA of the CDR3: TGTGCCAGCAGTGAAGATAGTTATAATCGCAATGAGCAGTTCTTC.

The chain employs TRBV10-1 and TRBJ2-7, with a tentative D call TRBD2 (6 bases). This CDR3 is 14 amino acids long. Looked up from germline, CDR1 is WNHNN and CDR2 is SYGVQD (reference sequence). The germline V and J ends were trimmed by 7 bases and 0 bases, with 13 bases remaining between them. This CDR3 is CASIGTLSSYEQYF. DNA for the CDR3: TGCGCCAGCATTGGGACTCTAAGCTCCTACGAGCAGTACTTC.

The rearrangement uses TRBV7-3 and TRBJ2-3, with 10 bases that match TRBD2. The CDR3 contains 16 residues. Germline CDR1 and CDR2: SGHTA and FQGTGA. J lost 6 bases, V lost 2 bases, and 8 bases had no gene match. CDR3 in amino acids: CASSLGSGRKGDTQYF. The DNA for the CDR3 is TGTGCCAGCAGCTTAGGTAGCGGGAGGAAGGGTGATACGCAGTATTTT.

V usage is TRBV10-3 and J usage is TRBJ1-4; D gene unclear. V lost 0 bases and J 10 bases, leaving 9 bases between the germline ends. Germline CDR1 and CDR2: ENHRY and SYGVKD. The CDR3 sequence is 13 residues long. Here the CDR3 reads CAISESGAGKLFF. The CDR3 DNA sequence: TGTGCCATCAGTGAGTCGGGTGCGGGAAAACTGTTTTTT.

The CDR3 bases are TGTGCCAGCAGCTTGGCGGTGACGCAGTATTTT. Its translation is CASSLAVTQYF. The V gene is TRBV5-4, the J gene TRBJ2-3, with D hard to call. This CDR3 comprises 11 residues. V lost 0 bases and J 9 bases, leaving 5 bases between the germline ends. The germline V gene encodes CDR1 SGHNT and CDR2 YYREEE (reference sequence).

This chain connects TRBV7-2 to TRBJ2-1; 8 bases line up with TRBD1. The CDR3 has 17 residues. J gave up 5 bases and V 2 bases, and 11 bases lay outside the gene matches. CDR1 and CDR2 from the germline V gene are SGHTA and FQGNSA. The chain's CDR3 is CASSLIRGRRGHNEQFF. The CDR3 DNA sequence: TGTGCCAGCAGCTTAATCAGGGGGCGCAGGGGACACAATGAGCAGTTCTTC. Full variable domain (remainder filled in from reference TRBV7-2 and TRBJ2-1): GAGVSQSPSNKVTEKGKDVELRCDPISGHTALYWYRQSLGQGLEFLIYFQGNSAPDKSGLPSDRFSAERTGGSVSTLTIQRTQQEDSAVYLCASSLIRGRRGHNEQFFGPGTRLTVL.

This clone was detected once. The gene calls are TRBV15 and TRBJ2-5; the match to TRBD1 covers 7 bases. The junction had 3 bases not matched to a gene; V was cut back by 0 bases and J by 5 bases. CDR3 size: 14 residues. CDR1 and CDR2 from the germline V gene are LNHNV and YYDKDF (reference sequence). DNA of the CDR3: TGTGCCACCAGCAGAGACAGGGGGAAGGAGACCCAGTACTTC. Its translation is CATSRDRGKETQYF.

This clone was counted once. The J gene is TRBJ2-1, the V gene TRBV3-1 (or the pseudogene TRBV3-2); TRBD2 agrees at 9 bases. The CDR3 sequence is 16 residues long. Germline values: CDR1 LGHDT, CDR2 YNNKEL (reference sequence). V dropped 1 base and J dropped 12; count of bases not matched to a gene: 13. CDR3 amino acids: CASSQVFGVAGARQFF. The CDR3 DNA reads TGTGCCAGCAGCCAAGTTTTTGGGGTAGCGGGAGCACGGCAGTTCTTC.

The chain links TRBV25-1 to TRBJ1-1; TRBD1 is a possible D gene (6 bases). The germline V gene has CDR1 MGHDK and CDR2 SYGVNS. Trimming took off 1 base at V and 1 base at J, with 10 bases between the two ends. This CDR3 has 15 residues. The DNA of the CDR3 is TGTGCCAGCAGTGAATCACCGGGACAGAACACTGAAGCTTTCTTT. Protein product: CASSESPGQNTEAFF.

The DNA of the CDR3 is TGTGCCAGCAGCGTACGACAGGGGAAGAATGAAAAACTGTTTTTT. This gives the protein CASSVRQGKNEKLFF. The chain joins TRBV5-4 to TRBJ1-4; 8 bases match TRBD1. This CDR3 has 15 amino acids. The junction had 7 bases not matched to a gene; V was cut back by 4 bases and J by 5 bases. CDR1 is SGHNT and CDR2 is YYREEE in the germline V gene (reference sequence).

This chain joins TRBV7-3 and TRBJ2-3; D gene ambiguous. Germline V lookup: CDR1 SGHTA, CDR2 FQGTGA. CDR3 length: 15 amino acids. Trimming pared 2 bases from V and 1 base from J, leaving 10 bases between. CDR3 DNA: TGTGCCAGCAGCTTAGTCTTTGCGGGCACAGATACGCAGTATTTT. It specifies CASSLVFAGTDTQYF.

This sequence joins TRBV29-1 and TRBJ2-6; D is ambiguous. Germline-derived CDR1 and CDR2 are SQVTM and ANQGSEA. There are 13 residues in the CDR3. V lost 5 bases and J lost 0, with 5 bases in between. CDR3 in amino acids: CSVLFSGANVLTF. In DNA form, the CDR3 reads TGCAGCGTTCTGTTCTCTGGGGCCAACGTCCTGACTTTC.

The rearrangement joins TRBV19 to TRBJ1-1; D might be TRBD1 (6 bases). This CDR3 is built from 13 residues. Germline V gene sequence: CDR1 LNHDA, CDR2 SQIVND (reference sequence). V lost 8 bases, J lost 4 bases, and 14 bases lay in between. The CDR3 sequence is CASSQRGSTEAFF. Written as DNA, the CDR3 is TGTGCCAGTTCACAGAGGGGGAGCACTGAAGCTTTCTTT. Looking up the rest from reference TRBV19 and TRBJ1-1 gives the full variable domain: DGGITQSPKYLFRKEGQNVTLSCEQNLNHDAMYWYRQDPGQGLRLIYYSQIVNDFQKGDIAEGYSVSREKKESFPLTVTSAQKNPTAFYLCASSQRGSTEAFFGQGTRLTVV.

The chain joins TRBV3-1 (or the pseudogene TRBV3-2) to TRBJ2-2; possible D gene TRBD2, 6 bases. CDR1 is LGHDT, CDR2 YNNKEL, per germline (reference sequence). Trimming stripped 0 bases from V and 1 base from J, with 15 bases between. The CDR3 has 18 residues. The CDR3 DNA reads TGTGCCAGCAGCCAAGATCTGGCTAGCGCCCAGAACACCGGGGAGCTGTTTTTT. Amino acid sequence: CASSQDLASAQNTGELFF.

Here the CDR3 DNA reads TGTGCCAGCAGTTTAGGGGGCGGGTCAAGAGAGACCCAGTACTTC. It is translated as CASSLGGGSRETQYF. The chain employs TRBV27 and TRBJ2-5; possible D gene TRBD1, 6 bases. From germline, CDR1 is MNHEY and CDR2 SMNVEV (reference sequence). The CDR3 is made up of 15 amino acids. Trimming removed 2 bases at V and 4 bases at J, with 14 bases between.

This clone was seen once. A junction end diverges from the germline sequence, so it may reflect a read error. This chain uses TRBV18 with TRBJ2-5; 10 nucleotides agree with TRBD2. Germline lookup yields CDR1 KGHSH and CDR2 LQKENI. The CDR3 totals 13 residues. The CDR3 nucleotides read TGTGCCAGCTCTACGACTAGCGGGCACCTCCGGCACTTC. Amino acid sequence: CASSTTSGHLRHF. The full variable domain, with the rest looked up from reference TRBV18 and TRBJ2-5, is NAGVMQNPRHLVRRRGQEARLRCSPMKGHSHVYWYRQLPEEGLKFMVYLQKENIIDESGMPKERFSAEFPKEGPSILRIQQVVRGDSAAYFCASSTTSGHLRHFGPGTRLLVL.

This chain uses TRBV19 with TRBJ1-2, with a tentative D call TRBD1 (5 bases). V lost 5 bases to trimming and J lost 2 bases, with 15 bases between them. This CDR3 has 15 residues. The germline V gene encodes CDR1 LNHDA and CDR2 SQIVND (reference sequence). CDR3 amino acids: CASSSPRTLNYGYTF. The CDR3 DNA sequence: TGTGCCAGTAGTTCCCCCCGGACACTCAACTATGGCTACACCTTC.

This clone came up a few times. The chain carries TRBV28 and TRBJ1-2; 7 nucleotides match TRBD1. Trimming removed 5 bases from V and 3 bases from J; junction bases left unmatched: 3. Germline-derived CDR1 and CDR2 are MDHEN and SYDVKM. This CDR3 is 13 amino acids long. The CDR3: CASSRGGYYGYTF. The CDR3 region has the DNA TGTGCCAGCAGTCGAGGGGGCTACTATGGCTACACCTTC.

This rearrangement joins TRBV3-1 (or the pseudogene TRBV3-2) to TRBJ2-7; tentatively, D is TRBD2 (6 bases). The CDR3 extends over 13 amino acids. The germline V gene has CDR1 LGHDT and CDR2 YNNKEL (reference sequence). The V gene lost 2 bases and the J gene lost 9 bases, with 14 bases spanning the gap. The CDR3: CASSQLAGHGQYF. The CDR3 nucleotides are TGTGCCAGCAGCCAATTGGCGGGGCATGGGCAGTACTTC.